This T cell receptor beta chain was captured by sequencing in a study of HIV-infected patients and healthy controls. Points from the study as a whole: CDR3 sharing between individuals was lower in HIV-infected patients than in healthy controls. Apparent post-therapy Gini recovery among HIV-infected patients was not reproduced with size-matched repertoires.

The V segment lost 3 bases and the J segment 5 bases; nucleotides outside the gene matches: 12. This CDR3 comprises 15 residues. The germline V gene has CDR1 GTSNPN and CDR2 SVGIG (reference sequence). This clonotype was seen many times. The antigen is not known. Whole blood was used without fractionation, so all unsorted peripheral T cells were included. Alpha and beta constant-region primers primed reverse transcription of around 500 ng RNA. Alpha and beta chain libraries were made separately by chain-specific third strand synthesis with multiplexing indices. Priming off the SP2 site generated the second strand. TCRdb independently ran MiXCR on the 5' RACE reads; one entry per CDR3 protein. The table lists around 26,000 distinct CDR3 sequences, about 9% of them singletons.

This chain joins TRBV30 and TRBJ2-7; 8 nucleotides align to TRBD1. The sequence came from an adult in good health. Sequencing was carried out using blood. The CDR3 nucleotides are TGTGCCTGGAGCGACCGGACAGGGAGGTTCAACGAGCAGTACTTC. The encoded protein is CAWSDRTGRFNEQYF.